The present TCR beta chain was sequenced within a study of T cell clonality in common variable immunodeficiency. Regarding the study as a whole: Shared TCRbeta clones were fewer between CVID subjects than controls. Reportedly, TCR beta sequences from common variable immunodeficiency showed fewer deletions and N-nucleotide insertions. Compared with healthy controls, CVID subjects showed increased TCRbeta clonality, mostly in about a third.

Generated by immunoSEQ multiplex PCR, the TCRdb table keeps only in-frame clones and is missing some. The sample presents 28,000 or so clones, none singletons. Concerning this clone itself: The antigen is not known.

Most patients and controls had Caucasian heritage. Sample: peripheral blood mononuclear cells. This receptor was identified in a human donor with common variable immunodeficiency.

Here the CDR3 reads CASSVRQGAHGYTF. The sequenced CDR3 bases are TGTGCCAGCAGTGTACGACAGGGGGCGCATGGC. V and J are TRBV2 and TRBJ1-2; 10 nucleotides match TRBD1. The read halts 3 residues ahead of the CDR3 end, with the missing end drawn from the germline J gene. Trimming removed 4 bases from V and 6 bases from J; junction bases left unmatched: 5. This CDR3 is built from 14 residues. Germline assignment: CDR1 SNHLY and CDR2 FYNNEI.